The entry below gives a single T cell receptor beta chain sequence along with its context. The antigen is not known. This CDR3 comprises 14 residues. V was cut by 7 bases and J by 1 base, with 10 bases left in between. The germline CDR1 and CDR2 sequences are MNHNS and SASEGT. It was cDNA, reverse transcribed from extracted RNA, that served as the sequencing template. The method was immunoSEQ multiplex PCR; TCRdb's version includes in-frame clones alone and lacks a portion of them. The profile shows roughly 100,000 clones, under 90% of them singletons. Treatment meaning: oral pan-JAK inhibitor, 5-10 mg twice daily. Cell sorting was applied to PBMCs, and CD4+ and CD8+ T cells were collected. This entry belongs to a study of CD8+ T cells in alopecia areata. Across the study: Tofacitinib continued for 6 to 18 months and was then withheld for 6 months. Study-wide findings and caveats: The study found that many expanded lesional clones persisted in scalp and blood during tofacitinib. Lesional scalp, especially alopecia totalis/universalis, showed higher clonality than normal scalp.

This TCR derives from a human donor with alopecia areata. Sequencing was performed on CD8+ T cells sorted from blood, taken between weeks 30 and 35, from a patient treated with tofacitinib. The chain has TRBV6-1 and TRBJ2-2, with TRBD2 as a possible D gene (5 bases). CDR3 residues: CASTQLVNTGELFF. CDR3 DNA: TGTGCCAGCACCCAACTAGTGAACACCGGGGAGCTGTTTTTT.